This TCR beta chain was found in a study of sequential checkpoint blockade in melanoma. Study as a whole: Arm A got nivolumab then ipilimumab; arm B the reverse, 1:1. Each arm's sequence ended with maintenance nivolumab.

This CDR3 region has 14 residues. Germline CDR1 and CDR2: MDHEN and SYDVKM. Concerning this clone itself: One end of the junction fails to match germline, which may point to a read error.

Treatment described: randomized to nivolumab then ipilimumab (arm A) or the reverse (arm B). PBMC sorting kept live CD3+CD8+ cells without CD19 or CD56. Some clones are missing from TCRdb's copy, which holds only in-frame ones; the method was immunoSEQ multiplex PCR. The table records more than 9,500 clones, just under 85% of them present only once. The input for sequencing was CD8+ T cells sorted from blood (inferred from file names), taken from a patient given nivolumab and ipilimumab in sequence. The chain has TRBV28 and TRBJ1-2, with 7 bases lining up with TRBD1. The sequence was obtained from a human donor with melanoma. CDR3 in DNA: TGTGCCAGCAGTTTACCCTGGGACAGCTATAGCTACACCTTC. Protein sequence: CASSLPWDSYSYTF.